Below, 9 T cell receptor beta chains from the same sample are listed, as sequenced in a study of a mutant IDH1 vaccine in newly diagnosed glioma. Time point noted: baseline, week 1 (first vaccination visit). Treatment indicated: pre-vaccination baseline after standard-of-care therapy. Sequenced by immunoSEQ multiplex PCR; TCRdb stores in-frame clones only, minus some. The table shows around 50,000 clones, with 80% to 90% occurring only once. The starting material was PBMCs, obtained from a glioma patient treated with radiotherapy, temozolomide or both. Receptors were obtained from a middle-aged man with glioma.

This chain links TRBV6-5 with TRBJ1-4, with 8 bases matching TRBD1. Germline V gene lookup returns CDR1 MNHEY and CDR2 SVGAGI. V was clipped by 3 bases and J by 4 bases; unmatched bases: 4. The length of the CDR3 is 15 residues. CDR3 nucleotide sequence: TGTGCCAGCAGTTATCAGGGGGCGATTAATGAAAAACTGTTTTTT. It is translated as CASSYQGAINEKLFF.

The CDR3 sequence is CASSHRNRQGSYEQYF. The DNA for the CDR3 is TGTGCCAGCAGCCACCGAAACAGACAGGGAAGCTACGAGCAGTACTTC. The J gene is TRBJ2-7, the V gene TRBV5-6; the match to TRBD1 covers 7 bases. CDR1 SGHDT and CDR2 YYEEEE come from the germline V gene. The CDR3 has 16 residues. Unmatched junction bases numbered 13, after V lost 4 bases and J lost 3 bases.

The CDR3 reads CASSLGTSHWEQYF. CDR3 DNA sequence: TGTGCCAGCAGCCTCGGGACTAGTCACTGGGAGCAGTACTTC. The chain has TRBV27 and TRBJ2-7; the match to TRBD2 covers 8 bases. The CDR3 loop spans 14 amino acids. Germline CDR1 and CDR2: MNHEY and SMNVEV (reference sequence). J gave up 7 bases and V 6 bases, and 11 bases lay outside the gene matches.

This clone has more than one count but fewer than ten. The V gene is TRBV29-1, the J gene TRBJ1-2, with a weak D call TRBD1 (5 bases). The CDR3 contains 15 residues. V lost 5 bases to trimming and J lost 8 bases, with 24 bases between them. From germline, CDR1 is SQVTM and CDR2 ANQGSEA. This CDR3 is CSVFPLEYEGTGYTF. CDR3 DNA sequence: TGCAGCGTTTTCCCACTGGAGTATGAGGGGACCGGCTACACCTTC.

This clone was recorded only once. The rearrangement uses TRBV5-4 and TRBJ2-7; possibly TRBD2 for D (6 bases). Germline V gives CDR1 SGHNT, CDR2 YYREEE (reference sequence). This CDR3 is 15 amino acids long. With 4 bases removed from V and 1 base from J, the gap between germline ends came to 15 bases. The CDR3 protein is CASSQEGSGSYEQYF. For the CDR3, the DNA is TGTGCCAGCAGCCAAGAGGGTAGCGGATCCTACGAGCAGTACTTC.

The chain carries TRBV6-1 and TRBJ1-3; 7 bases fit TRBD1. V shed 4 bases, J shed 0 bases, and the junction held 3 bases outside the gene matches. The CDR3 runs to 15 residues. Germline CDR1 and CDR2: MNHNS and SASEGT. Here the CDR3 reads CASSVGTVSGNTIYF. The CDR3, as DNA: TGTGCCAGCAGTGTTGGGACAGTCTCTGGAAACACCATATATTTT.

This clone was seen a handful of times. At one of its ends the junction is not consistent with the germline gene, which may arise from a read error. This chain connects TRBV7-7 to TRBJ2-1, with 8 bases lining up with TRBD2. CDR1 is SSHAT, CDR2 FNYEAQ, per germline (reference sequence). This CDR3 has 12 amino acids. The DNA of the CDR3 is TGTGCTAGCAGCTCCATAGCGGGAGAGCAGTTCTTC. Its protein is CASSSIAGEQFF.

This chain connects TRBV18 to TRBJ2-7; 7 nucleotides align to TRBD2. Germline values: CDR1 KGHSH, CDR2 LQKENI. CDR3 length: 14 amino acids. The J segment lost 3 bases and the V segment lost 5 bases, leaving 7 bases of the junction unmatched. The CDR3 sequence is CASSKRDLVYEQYF. CDR3 sequence (DNA): TGTGCCAGCTCAAAGCGGGACCTGGTCTACGAGCAGTACTTC.

This clone turned up a few times. This rearrangement joins TRBV18 to TRBJ2-7; D not resolved. Germline assignment: CDR1 KGHSH and CDR2 LQKENI. Between the trimmed V and J ends, which lost 3 bases and 7 bases, there was a span of 10 bases. There are 12 residues in the CDR3. The CDR3 DNA reads as TGTGCCAGCTCACCGACGGAAGGGGAGCAGTACTTC. Translation: CASSPTEGEQYF.